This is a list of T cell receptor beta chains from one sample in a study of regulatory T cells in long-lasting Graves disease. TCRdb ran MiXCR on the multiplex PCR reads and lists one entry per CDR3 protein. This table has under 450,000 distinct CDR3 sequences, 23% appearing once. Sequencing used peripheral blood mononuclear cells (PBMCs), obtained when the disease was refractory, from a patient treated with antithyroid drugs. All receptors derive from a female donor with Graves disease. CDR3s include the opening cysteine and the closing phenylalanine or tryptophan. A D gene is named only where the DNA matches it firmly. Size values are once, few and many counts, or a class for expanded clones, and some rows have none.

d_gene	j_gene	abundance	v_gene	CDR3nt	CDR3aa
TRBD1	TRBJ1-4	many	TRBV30	TGTGCCTGGACGGGACAGGAGGGTGAAAAACTGTTTTTT	CAWTGQEGEKLFF
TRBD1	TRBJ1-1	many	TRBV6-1	TGTGCCAGCAGCGACCAGGGGGCTTTTGAAGCTTTCTTT	CASSDQGAFEAFF
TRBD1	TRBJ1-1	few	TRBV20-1	TGCAGTGCTAGTCCAGGGACAGAGCCATACACTGAAGCTTTCTTT	CSASPGTEPYTEAFF
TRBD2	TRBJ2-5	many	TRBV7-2	TGTGCCAGCAGCTTAGATAGCGGGAGAACTAAAGAGACCCAGTACTTC	CASSLDSGRTKETQYF
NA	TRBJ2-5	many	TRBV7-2	TGTGCCAGCACCGAGAGGATGACAGTAGGAGAGACCCAGTACTTC	CASTERMTVGETQYF
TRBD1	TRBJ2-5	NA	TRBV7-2	TGTGCCAGCACCGCAGGGGGCTCCCTTTCGACCCAGTACTTC	CASTAGGSLSTQYF
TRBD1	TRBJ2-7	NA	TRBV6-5	TGTGCCAGCAGTTACTACCGGGACAGGGGTCCAGGCTACGAGCAGTACTTC	CASSYYRDRGPGYEQYF
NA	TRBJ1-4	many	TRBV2	TGTGCCAGCAGCTCGACAGGAGTTTATGAAAAACTGTTTTTT	CASSSTGVYEKLFF
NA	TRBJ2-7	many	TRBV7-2	TGTGCCAGCAGCTTAGCGGCGGTGGGATCCTACGAGCAGTACTTC	CASSLAAVGSYEQYF
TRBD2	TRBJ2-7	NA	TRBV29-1	TGCAGCGTGGGACTAGGTCCTTACGAGCAGTACTTC	CSVGLGPYEQYF
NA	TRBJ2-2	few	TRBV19	TGTGCCAGTAGTTCCCAGACCGAGAGGGAAGTCACCGGGGAGCTGTTTTTT	CASSSQTEREVTGELFF
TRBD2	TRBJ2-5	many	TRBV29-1	TGCAGCGTGGGACTAGCGGGAGGGCGAGAGACCCAGTACTTC	CSVGLAGGRETQYF
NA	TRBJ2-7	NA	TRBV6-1	TGTGCCAGCAGTCGACAGATCAGCTCCTACGAGCAGTACTTC	CASSRQISSYEQYF
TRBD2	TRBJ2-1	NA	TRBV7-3	TGTGCCAGCAGCTTACGGGGGTGGTTAGCGGGAGAAGGGGACAATGAGCAGTTCTTC	CASSLRGWLAGEGDNEQFF
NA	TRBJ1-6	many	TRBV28	TGTGCCAGCATTAGGGATTATAATTCACCCCTCCACTTT	CASIRDYNSPLHF
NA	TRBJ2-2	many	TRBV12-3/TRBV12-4	TGTGCCAGCAGTCCACAGGGCGGAGTGGCCGGGGAGCTGTTTTTT	CASSPQGGVAGELFF
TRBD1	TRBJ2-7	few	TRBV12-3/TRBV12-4	TGTGCCAGCAGGCCGGGACAGGGGGAGCAGTACTTC	CASRPGQGEQYF
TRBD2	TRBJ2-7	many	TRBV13	TGTGCCAGCAGCTTCGCCCCGGGACTAGCTCGCGAGCAGTACTTC	CASSFAPGLAREQYF
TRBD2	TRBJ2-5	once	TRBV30	TGTGCCTGGAGTGTACATCAGGGAGGGACCCGGTACTTC	CAWSVHQGGTRYF
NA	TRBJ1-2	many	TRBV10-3	TGTGCCATCAGTGAGTCTCCTCAGGCTAACTATGGCTACACCTTC	CAISESPQANYGYTF
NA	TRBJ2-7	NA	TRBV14	TGTGCCAGCAGCCAAGTAGGCCTCGCGTACGAGCAGTACTTC	CASSQVGLAYEQYF
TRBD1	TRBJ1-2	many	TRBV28	TGTGCCAGTACTAAAGACAGGGCCTATGGCTACACCTTC	CASTKDRAYGYTF
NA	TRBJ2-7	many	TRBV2	TGTGCCAGCAGTGAGGATCACTGGCGTGTGGAGCAGTACTTC	CASSEDHWRVEQYF
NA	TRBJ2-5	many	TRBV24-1	TGTGCCACCAGTGGAACTAATCTGCACGCGGAGACCCAGTACTTC	CATSGTNLHAETQYF
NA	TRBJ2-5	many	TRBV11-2	TGTGCCAGCAGCTTAGTGGGGGGAGTAGAAGAGACCCAGTACTTC	CASSLVGGVEETQYF
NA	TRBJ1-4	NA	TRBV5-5	TGTGCCAGCAGCTTGACGGGCTCTAATGAAAAACTGTTTTTT	CASSLTGSNEKLFF